Below, 28 T cell receptor beta chains from the same sample are listed, as sequenced in a study of CXCR3-negative and CXCR3-positive naive CD8 T cells (dated by TCRdb to about 2019). For sequencing, a NextSeq 550 was employed. The Human TCR Profiling Kit (MiLaboratory) was used to prepare UMI-labeled 5' RACE TRB cDNA libraries. Each entry corresponds to one CDR3 protein sequence from reads that TCRdb reprocessed, and DNA is not given. The table held for this sample gives about 130,000 distinct CDR3 sequences. Roughly 0.3% of the sample is held by the ten biggest clonotypes. Sequences were obtained from naive CXCR3- CD8+ T cells from blood. The intended sense of this specimen's cell subset or site label: CD45RO-CCR7+CD27+CD95- naive CD8+ T cells lacking CXCR3 (TNR3-). The receptors originated from a human donor in good health. Some clones in this sample may be carry-over from other donors' samples.

CDR3: CASSSGQGNQPQHF. The chain is built from TRBV7-9 and TRBJ1-5; as DNA is missing, the TRBD1 call by TCRdb cannot be tested. CDR3 length equals 14 residues. CDR1 SEHNR and CDR2 FQNEAQ come from the germline V gene (reference sequence).

The chain uses TRBV9 and TRBJ2-7. Germline lookup yields CDR1 SGDLS and CDR2 YYNGEE. CDR3 size: 13 residues. CDR3 protein: CASSVGSGGEQYF. The whole variable domain, filled in from reference TRBV9 and TRBJ2-7, reads DSGVTQTPKHLITATGQRVTLRCSPRSGDLSVYWYQQSLDQGLQFLIQYYNGEERAKGNILERFSAQQFPDLHSELNLSSLELGDSALYFCASSVGSGGEQYFGPGTRLTVT.

This sequence joins TRBV7-9 and TRBJ1-5; as DNA is missing, the TRBD1 call by TCRdb cannot be tested. This CDR3 contains 15 residues. Germline loops: CDR1 SEHNR, CDR2 FQNEAQ (reference sequence). The CDR3 region is CASSFGQVTPGPQHF.

The chain links TRBV10-1 to TRBJ1-5; TCRdb proposes TRBD1, but this gene call is untestable without DNA. The CDR3 extends over 15 amino acids. The germline V gene has CDR1 WNHNN and CDR2 SYGVQD (reference sequence). The CDR3 sequence is CASSNATAFDQPQHF.

This rearrangement joins TRBV13 to TRBJ2-3; as DNA is missing, the TRBD2 call by TCRdb cannot be tested. This CDR3 is built from 14 residues. Germline CDR1 and CDR2: PRHDT and FYEKMQ (reference sequence). The CDR3 sequence: CASSHGLAGAGEYF.

This chain links TRBV29-1 with TRBJ2-2; the TCRdb call, TRBD2, lacks DNA for checking. From germline, CDR1 is SQVTM and CDR2 ANQGSEA. The CDR3 runs to 14 residues. The CDR3 sequence is CTVTGGPNTGELFF.

The rearrangement joins TRBV28 to TRBJ1-2; checking the TCRdb D call of TRBD1 is not possible without DNA. CDR3 length: 14 residues. Germline CDR1 is MDHEN and CDR2 is SYDVKM. The CDR3 reads CASSGQGSWNGYTF.

This sequence joins TRBV7-9 and TRBJ2-7. The CDR3 has 17 amino acids. Looked up from germline, CDR1 is SEHNR and CDR2 is FQNEAQ (reference sequence). CDR3 sequence reads: CASSLALKDQADYEQYF.

The V gene is TRBV4-1, the J gene TRBJ1-5; the D call from TCRdb, TRBD1, cannot be confirmed without DNA. CDR3 length: 15 amino acids. The germline CDR1 and CDR2 sequences are MGHRA and YSYEKL. CDR3 residues: CASSQVGASNQPQHF.

The gene calls are TRBV15 and TRBJ2-1; TCRdb calls TRBD2, which cannot be checked without DNA. The CDR3 totals 11 residues. Germline lookup yields CDR1 LNHNV and CDR2 YYDKDF (reference sequence). The CDR3 sequence: CATGSSGQQFF.

The rearrangement joins TRBV13 to TRBJ1-1; TCRdb calls TRBD1, which cannot be checked without DNA. This CDR3 has 13 amino acids. CDR1 PRHDT and CDR2 FYEKMQ come from the germline V gene (reference sequence). This chain's CDR3 is CASSSSQGKEAFF.

The V and J genes are TRBV11-1 and TRBJ2-3; with no DNA, the TCRdb D assignment of TRBD2 cannot be verified. Per the germline V gene, CDR1 is SGHAT and CDR2 is FQDESV (reference sequence). The CDR3 consists of 17 residues. The CDR3 spells CASSTLLAGVSTDTQYF.

The chain uses TRBV7-9 and TRBJ2-5; as DNA is missing, the TRBD1 call by TCRdb cannot be tested. The V gene's germline CDR1 is SEHNR and CDR2 FQNEAQ (reference sequence). The CDR3 runs to 15 residues. The CDR3 sequence: CASSLETGLRETQYF.

The chain joins TRBV27 to TRBJ2-7. Germline V gene sequence: CDR1 MNHEY, CDR2 SMNVEV (reference sequence). The CDR3 covers 14 residues. The CDR3 spells CASSLSGTLHEQYF.

This rearrangement joins TRBV29-1 to TRBJ2-1; TCRdb selects TRBD2, and the lack of DNA leaves this call unchecked. CDR3 length equals 15 residues. From germline, CDR1 is SQVTM and CDR2 ANQGSEA. The CDR3 sequence is CSVEDLGGRGTEQFF.

This CDR3 reads CASSQGAEDLTGELFF. The rearrangement uses TRBV3-1 and TRBJ2-2. The germline gives CDR1 LGHDT, CDR2 YNNKEL (reference sequence). This CDR3 region has 16 residues. The full variable domain, its missing parts supplied by reference TRBV3-1 and TRBJ2-2, is DTAVSQTPKYLVTQMGNDKSIKCEQNLGHDTMYWYKQDSKKFLKIMFSYNNKELIINETVPNRFSPKSPDKAHLNLHINSLELGDSAVYFCASSQGAEDLTGELFFGEGSRLTVL.

The rearrangement uses TRBV7-8 and TRBJ2-1; lacking DNA, the TRBD2 call made by TCRdb goes unchecked. The length of the CDR3 is 16 residues. Germline values: CDR1 SGHVS, CDR2 FQNEAQ. The CDR3: CASSSAGTTTYNEQFF.

The rearrangement uses TRBV7-6 and TRBJ1-1. The germline CDR1 and CDR2 sequences are SGHVS and FNYEAQ. The CDR3 covers 15 residues. CDR3 residues: CASSLGLRGNTEAFF.

The CDR3 loop is CASSLSGGNEQFF. The V call is TRBV7-3, the J call TRBJ2-1; without DNA, the TCRdb call of TRBD1 cannot be checked. Germline CDR1 is SGHTA and CDR2 is FQGTGA. This CDR3 is built from 13 residues. The full variable domain, its missing parts supplied by reference TRBV7-3 and TRBJ2-1, is GAGVSQTPSNKVTEKGKYVELRCDPISGHTALYWYRQSLGQGPEFLIYFQGTGAADDSGLPNDRFFAVRPEGSVSTLKIQRTERGDSAVYLCASSLSGGNEQFFGPGTRLTVL.

V gene TRBV7-8 combines with J gene TRBJ2-1; the D call of TRBD1 rests on TCRdb alone, since no DNA is present to check it. Germline CDR1 is SGHVS and CDR2 is FQNEAQ. The CDR3 extends over 13 amino acids. The CDR3 here is CASRVGLDNEQFF.

This CDR3 is CAISESNRWNTEAFF. V is TRBV10-3 and J is TRBJ1-1; TCRdb's D gene call, TRBD1, goes unchecked for lack of DNA. The germline V gene encodes CDR1 ENHRY and CDR2 SYGVKD. The CDR3 consists of 15 residues.

The genes are TRBV28 and TRBJ1-6. The germline CDR1 and CDR2 sequences are MDHEN and SYDVKM. The CDR3 spans 12 residues. CDR3 protein: CASSGNRSPLHF.

The genes are TRBV4-3 and TRBJ1-5; the D call of TRBD1 rests on TCRdb alone, since no DNA is present to check it. Germline V lookup: CDR1 LGHNA, CDR2 YSLEER. The CDR3 is made up of 15 amino acids. CDR3 sequence: CASSQDGASNQPQHF.

The J gene is TRBJ1-1, the V gene TRBV12-3 or TRBV12-4; the TCRdb D gene call, TRBD1, has no DNA to confirm it. This CDR3 spans 14 amino acids. CDR3 sequence: CASSLQQGRTAALF.

V usage is TRBV12-3 or TRBV12-4 and J usage is TRBJ1-5; there is no DNA to check the TCRdb D call of TRBD1. The CDR3 has 18 residues. The CDR3 sequence is CASSRDRGFGFGNQPQHF.

The chain carries TRBV29-1 and TRBJ1-3. The CDR3 runs 16 residues. Per the germline V gene, CDR1 is SQVTM and CDR2 is ANQGSEA. CDR3 protein: CSVEDKGRLSGNTIYF.

V is TRBV7-9 and J is TRBJ1-1. The length of the CDR3 is 13 residues. Germline loops: CDR1 SEHNR, CDR2 FQNEAQ (reference sequence). This CDR3 is CASASPIDAEAFF.

The chain links TRBV5-1 to TRBJ2-7; with no DNA, the TCRdb D assignment of TRBD2 cannot be verified. Germline CDR1 is SGHRS and CDR2 is YFSETQ. There are 15 residues in the CDR3. The CDR3 here is CASNYGTSGSHEQYF.